These 23 T cell receptor beta chains were all obtained from the same sample, sequenced in a study of T cells in Graves' hyperthyroidism and ophthalmopathy. The CDR3 regions of TCR beta were amplified from RNA transcripts. During a first-round RT-PCR of the TCR CDR3, the HTBI primer set was used. TCRdb used MiXCR to reprocess the multiplex PCR reads, holding one entry per CDR3 protein. The top ten hold around two thirds of the sample, which has around 300,000 distinct CDR3 sequences, roughly 20% seen once. Sequences were obtained from blood. These receptors were taken from a young man with Graves' ophthalmopathy.

The rearrangement joins TRBV19 to TRBJ2-1, with D maybe TRBD1 (6 bases). V was trimmed by 1 base and J by 0 bases, leaving 13 bases between them. From germline, CDR1 is LNHDA and CDR2 SQIVND (reference sequence). The CDR3 has 17 amino acids. Here the CDR3 reads CASSIAGGGSSYNEQFF. Here the CDR3 DNA reads TGTGCCAGTAGTATAGCAGGTGGGGGCAGCTCCTACAATGAGCAGTTCTTC. Together with reference TRBV19 and TRBJ2-1, the CDR3 gives the full variable domain: DGGITQSPKYLFRKEGQNVTLSCEQNLNHDAMYWYRQDPGQGLRLIYYSQIVNDFQKGDIAEGYSVSREKKESFPLTVTSAQKNPTAFYLCASSIAGGGSSYNEQFFGPGTRLTVL.

This chain links TRBV19 with TRBJ1-5; D unresolved. Germline loops: CDR1 LNHDA, CDR2 SQIVND (reference sequence). V was pared by 6 bases and J by 3 bases, with 15 bases between. The CDR3 is 15 residues long. CDR3 DNA: TGTGCCAGTAGGGGTTCAGAAGGATACAATCAGCCCCAGCATTTT. Its translation: CASRGSEGYNQPQHF.

The chain joins TRBV28 to TRBJ1-5; D possibly corresponds to TRBD1 (6 bases). The V gene's germline CDR1 is MDHEN and CDR2 SYDVKM. V was pared by 2 bases and J by 5 bases, with 16 bases between. The CDR3 extends over 16 amino acids. CDR3 residues: CASSLLTGRSDQPQHF. Written as DNA, the CDR3 is TGTGCCAGCAGTTTACTTACAGGGCGCAGTGATCAGCCCCAGCATTTT.

The CDR3 protein is CASSRTSGEETQYF. The CDR3 DNA reads TGCGCCAGCAGCCGGACTAGCGGGGAAGAGACCCAGTACTTC. The J gene is TRBJ2-5, the V gene TRBV5-1; 12 positions match TRBD2. The V segment lost 4 bases and the J segment 3 bases; nucleotides outside the gene matches: 1. Germline V lookup: CDR1 SGHRS, CDR2 YFSETQ. The CDR3 length is 14 residues.

As for this clonotype: With a much larger clone just one base away, this may be a read error. The V and J genes are TRBV28 and TRBJ2-6, with D possibly being TRBD2 (6 bases). The CDR3 extends over 18 amino acids. Germline V gene data show CDR1 as MDHEN and CDR2 as SYDVKM. CDR3 DNA sequence: TGTGCCAGCAGCCCGGCGGGACGGAAAAACTCTGGGGCCAACGTCCCGACTTTC. Encoded protein: CASSPAGRKNSGANVPTF.

This clonotype was counted ten times or more. The rearrangement joins TRBV19 to TRBJ1-5, with TRBD1 identical over 7 bases. After removal of 6 bases from V and 7 bases from J, the junction contained 9 bases not matched to a gene. CDR3 length equals 14 residues. CDR1 and CDR2 (germline): LNHDA, SQIVND (reference sequence). The CDR3 DNA reads as TGTGCCAGTAGCCCACAGGGGAGGGAACAGCCCCAGCATTTT. Translation gives CASSPQGREQPQHF.

Comments on this clonotype: The junction departs from the called germline gene at one end, perhaps through a read error. The rearrangement joins TRBV12-5 to TRBJ2-7; D may correspond to TRBD1 or TRBD2 (5 bases each). The CDR3 has 14 residues. Germline V gives CDR1 LGHNT, CDR2 FRNRAP. The CDR3 nucleotides read TGTGCTAGTGGTTTGGGGGGGACGTCCTCCGAGCAGTACTTC. This sequence encodes CASGLGGTSSEQYF.

This clonotype occurred many times. V and J are TRBV6-4 and TRBJ1-5, with no clear D. V was clipped by 4 bases and J by 4 bases, with 8 bases between them. This CDR3 comprises 13 residues. Germline CDR1 reads MRHNA; CDR2 reads SNTAGT. For the CDR3, the DNA is TGTGCCAGCAGTGTAGCGATGAATCAGCCCCAGCATTTT. Amino acid sequence: CASSVAMNQPQHF.

The chain has TRBV12-3 or TRBV12-4 and TRBJ2-1; D gene uncertain. Between the trimmed V and J ends, which lost 0 bases and 9 bases, there was a span of 15 bases. The length of the CDR3 is 15 residues. As DNA, the CDR3 is TGTGCCAGCAGTTTAGCGTATGGTGGTAGCACTGAGCAGTTCTTC. It yields the protein CASSLAYGGSTEQFF.

The V gene is TRBV19, the J gene TRBJ2-5, with 14 bases aligning to TRBD2. The CDR3 runs 16 residues. V gave up 4 bases and J gave up 5 bases; unmatched junction bases: 6. CDR1 is LNHDA and CDR2 is SQIVND in the germline V gene (reference sequence). As DNA, the CDR3 is TGTGCCAGTAGTACCCCTCGGACTAGCGGGAGGGAGACCCAGTACTTC. As protein: CASSTPRTSGRETQYF.

This clonotype showed up many times. This sequence joins TRBV7-2 and TRBJ2-4; 8 bases are a match to TRBD1. After removal of 3 bases from V and 6 bases from J, the junction contained 4 bases not matched to a gene. The germline gives CDR1 SGHTA, CDR2 FQGNSA. This CDR3 comprises 14 residues. This CDR3 is CASSLTGARNIQYF. In DNA, the CDR3 is TGTGCCAGCAGCTTGACAGGGGCGAGAAACATTCAGTACTTC.

The sample holds a few counts of this clonotype. The rearrangement joins TRBV5-1 to TRBJ2-1; 9 bases match TRBD1. Germline lookup yields CDR1 SGHRS and CDR2 YFSETQ. The ends lost 3 bases at V and 4 bases at J; junction bases unmatched: 5. CDR3 size: 15 residues. CDR3 amino acids: CASSSRDRAYNEQFF. The CDR3 DNA is TGCGCCAGCAGCTCCCGGGACAGGGCATACAATGAGCAGTTCTTC.

By sample share, this clonotype is medium-sized. V is TRBV11-2 and J is TRBJ1-1; D is perhaps TRBD1 (6 bases). The germline V gene has CDR1 SGHAT and CDR2 FQNNGV. Trimming took off 5 bases at V and 6 bases at J, with 16 bases between the two ends. The CDR3 is 14 amino acids. The CDR3 loop is CASSQDSFVAEAFF. CDR3 nucleotide sequence: TGTGCCAGCAGCCAGGACAGCTTTGTGGCTGAAGCTTTCTTT.

The gene calls are TRBV7-3 and TRBJ2-3, with 15 bases fitting TRBD2. J gave up 8 bases and V 5 bases, and 8 bases lay outside the gene matches. Germline values: CDR1 SGHTA, CDR2 FQGTGA. This CDR3 has 16 amino acids. The CDR3 DNA sequence: TGTGCCAGCAGCGACGGACTAGCGGGGGGGAAGGGTACGCAGTATTTT. Translating it yields CASSDGLAGGKGTQYF.

There are a few counts of this clonotype. The chain recombines TRBV29-1 with TRBJ2-7; 8 bases match TRBD2. In germline, CDR1 is SQVTM, CDR2 ANQGSEA. Trimming cost V 3 bases and J 4 bases; bases outside gene matches: 8. The CDR3 runs to 14 residues. CDR3 nucleotide sequence: TGCAGCGTTGAGGTCGGACTAGCAGATTACGAGCAGTACTTC. This translates into CSVEVGLADYEQYF.

This clonotype was counted between two and nine times. V usage is TRBV20-1 and J usage is TRBJ1-3; D gene ambiguous. CDR1 is DFQATT and CDR2 is SNEGSKA in the germline V gene (reference sequence). V was cut by 5 bases and J by 0 bases, with 11 bases left in between. The CDR3 has 14 amino acids. This chain's CDR3 is CSAGGPSSGNTIYF. Here the CDR3 DNA reads TGCAGTGCTGGAGGTCCGAGCTCTGGAAACACCATATATTTT.

The chain uses TRBV30 and TRBJ2-1, with 9 bases aligning to TRBD2. The CDR3 is made up of 16 amino acids. Germline CDR1 and CDR2: GTSNPN and SVGIG (reference sequence). V trimming: 0 bases; J trimming: 0 bases; junction bases outside the gene matches: 3. The CDR3 region is CAWSVRLADSYNEQFF. CDR3 nucleotides: TGTGCCTGGAGTGTACGACTAGCGGACTCCTACAATGAGCAGTTCTTC.

This clonotype was picked up a small number of times. The CDR3 loop reads CASSLNRGRGEQYF. CDR3 nucleotides: TGTGCCAGCAGTTTAAACAGGGGGCGAGGTGAGCAGTACTTC. This chain connects TRBV27 to TRBJ2-7; 9 bases are shared with TRBD1. V gave up 2 bases and J gave up 7 bases; unmatched junction bases: 6. Germline CDR1 and CDR2: MNHEY and SMNVEV (reference sequence). The length of the CDR3 is 14 residues.

This clonotype was detected once. This may stem from a read error, because a much larger clone lies one nucleotide away. The J gene is TRBJ2-1, the V gene TRBV9; 11 nucleotides agree with TRBD1. With the DNA end fitting TRBJ2-7 better, the J assignment may be wrong. CDR1 is SGDLS and CDR2 is YYNGEE in the germline V gene. This CDR3 has 14 residues. The CDR3 DNA sequence: TGTGCCAGCAGCGCGGGACAGGGGGGCAATGAGCAGTACTTC. This encodes CASSAGQGGNEQYF.

There are a few counts of this clonotype. This chain connects TRBV11-2 to TRBJ2-5; D assignment may be TRBD1 or TRBD2 (5 bases each). Per germline, CDR1 SGHAT and CDR2 FQNNGV. This CDR3 has 15 residues. The V gene lost 2 bases and the J gene lost 5 bases, with 15 bases spanning the gap. In DNA form, the CDR3 reads TGTGCCAGCAGCTTAAACGGTCTGTGGGGGGAGACCCAGTACTTC. It is translated as CASSLNGLWGETQYF.

This clonotype was counted ten times or more. This chain uses TRBV12-3 or TRBV12-4 with TRBJ2-7; 8 positions agree with TRBD2. CDR3 length: 14 amino acids. V lost 6 bases to trimming and J lost 3 bases; unmatched junction nucleotides: 7. In nucleotides, the CDR3 is TGTGCCAGCAGAATAGCGGGACCCCGCTACGAGCAGTACTTC. It specifies CASRIAGPRYEQYF.

There are a few counts of this clonotype. V usage is TRBV6-1 and J usage is TRBJ2-7; no clear D gene. Trimming removed 6 bases at V and 0 bases at J, with 6 bases between. In germline, CDR1 is MNHNS, CDR2 SASEGT. This CDR3 is 12 amino acids long. In DNA form, the CDR3 reads TGTGCCAGCAGAGATCTCTCCTACGAGCAGTACTTC. This encodes CASRDLSYEQYF.

This clonotype came up many times. The rearrangement uses TRBV6-1 and TRBJ2-5; 8 nucleotides agree with TRBD1. Germline V gene sequence: CDR1 MNHNS, CDR2 SASEGT. The V segment lost 6 bases and the J segment 5 bases; nucleotides outside the gene matches: 8. The CDR3 is 14 residues long. The DNA of the CDR3 is TGTGCCAGCAGAGGCCAGGGGGCCGGGGAGACCCAGTACTTC. This codes for CASRGQGAGETQYF.